This record looks at one TCR beta chain sequence and its context. The sample originates from a study of T cell repertoires in ileal Crohn's disease. Study as a whole: Biopsies of the neoterminal ileum at postoperative colonoscopy form M6 samples.

Germline V gene data show CDR1 as MNHNS and CDR2 as SASEGT. The CDR3 is 15 residues long. With V trimmed by 4 bases and J by 6 bases, 12 bases remained unmatched. Generated by immunoSEQ multiplex PCR, the TCRdb table keeps only in-frame clones and is missing some. The repertoire holds about 10,000 clones, with more than 60% as singletons. Specified time point: neoterminal ileum biopsy at postoperative endoscopy, about 6 months after surgery. The rearrangement links TRBV6-1 to TRBJ2-7, with 7 nucleotides matching TRBD2. Sequencing was carried out using ileal tissue. The origin of this receptor is an adult with Crohn's disease. CDR3 nucleotides: TGTGCCAGCAGTGGCTCCTCGGGGGGACCAGGCGAGCAGTACTTC. Protein sequence: CASSGSSGGPGEQYF.